Following are 28 T cell receptor beta chains from one sample sequenced in a study of a mutant IDH1 vaccine in newly diagnosed glioma. No cognate antigen is known for these TCRs. Time point specified: week 35, safety follow-up. The study gave 300 ug of mutant IDH1 20-mer peptide per vaccine dose, with topical imiquimod. Repertoires were generated with immunoSEQ multiplex PCR, while TCRdb's copy carries only in-frame clones and drops some. The sample consists of about 64,000 clones, roughly four fifths of them appearing once. Sample: PBMCs, taken from a glioma patient whose treatment included an IDH1 peptide vaccine. The receptors stem from a man in his fifties with glioma.

The chain joins TRBV18 to TRBJ2-7; unclear D gene. In germline, CDR1 is KGHSH, CDR2 LQKENI. The ends were cut back, 6 bases at V and 1 base at J, with 7 bases in the middle. This CDR3 has 12 residues. In DNA form, the CDR3 reads TGTGCCAGCTCTGCCGGGTCCTACGAGCAGTACTTC. Amino acids: CASSAGSYEQYF. Using reference TRBV18 and TRBJ2-7 for the parts outside the CDR3, the full variable domain is NAGVMQNPRHLVRRRGQEARLRCSPMKGHSHVYWYRQLPEEGLKFMVYLQKENIIDESGMPKERFSAEFPKEGPSILRIQQVVRGDSAAYFCASSAGSYEQYFGPGTRLTVT.

The rearrangement uses TRBV25-1 and TRBJ1-2, with 7 bases identical to TRBD1. The CDR3 contains 16 residues. Losses at the gene ends were 4 bases for V and 8 bases for J; bases not matched to a gene: 16. The germline gives CDR1 MGHDK, CDR2 SYGVNS. The chain's CDR3 is CASSGPLLGTEEGYTF. The CDR3 coding sequence is TGTGCCAGCAGTGGTCCCCTTCTCGGGACAGAAGAAGGCTACACCTTC.

The CDR3 DNA is TGTGCCAGCAGCCCAGTCCGGGACAGGGACTTCACTGAAGCTTTCTTT. This encodes CASSPVRDRDFTEAFF. The gene calls are TRBV7-9 and TRBJ1-1, with 9 nucleotides matching TRBD1. The CDR3 spans 16 residues. CDR1 is SEHNR and CDR2 is FQNEAQ in the germline V gene (reference sequence). The V segment lost 5 bases and the J segment 4 bases; nucleotides outside the gene matches: 11.

This clone was picked up many times. The chain links TRBV7-3 to TRBJ1-2; D is unclear. Trimming shortened V by 6 bases and J by 1 base, and 6 bases separated the two germline ends. CDR3 length equals 12 residues. CDR1 is SGHTA and CDR2 is FQGTGA in the germline V gene. The CDR3 here is CASSGDNYGYTF. The CDR3 bases are TGTGCCAGCAGTGGGGATAACTATGGCTACACCTTC.

CDR3 loop: CASRKVGGTDTQYF. CDR3 DNA sequence: TGTGCCAGCAGGAAGGTGGGGGGCACAGATACGCAGTATTTT. The V and J genes are TRBV27 and TRBJ2-3; D tentatively fits TRBD1 or TRBD2 (5 bases each). CDR3 size: 14 residues. V lost 6 bases, J lost 1 base, and 11 bases lay in between. Germline V gene lookup returns CDR1 MNHEY and CDR2 SMNVEV (reference sequence).

This clone was recorded a few times. CDR3 DNA sequence: TGTGCCAGCCGGGCAGGGTTTAAGGACGAGCAGTACTTC. Its translation is CASRAGFKDEQYF. The genes are TRBV6-6 and TRBJ2-7; D might be TRBD1 (5 bases). The ends were cut back, 8 bases at V and 5 bases at J, with 16 bases in the middle. This CDR3 spans 13 amino acids. The germline gives CDR1 MNHNY, CDR2 SVGAGI (reference sequence).

V usage is TRBV4-2 and J usage is TRBJ1-2, with 7 bases aligning to TRBD1. With V trimmed by 1 base and J by 4 bases, 3 bases remained unmatched. The CDR3 consists of 14 residues. Germline V gives CDR1 LGHNA, CDR2 YNFKEQ. Written as DNA, the CDR3 is TGTGCCAGCAGCCAAGGGGAGGGGGCCTATGGCTACACCTTC. Translating it yields CASSQGEGAYGYTF.

The rearrangement joins TRBV27 to TRBJ2-1; 7 nucleotides line up with TRBD1. V gave up 5 bases and J gave up 6 bases; unmatched junction bases: 10. CDR3 length: 15 amino acids. Germline CDR1 reads MNHEY; CDR2 reads SMNVEV (reference sequence). CDR3 sequence (DNA): TGTGCCAGCAGTGCGTTACCGGGACAGTCCAATGAGCAGTTCTTC. It encodes CASSALPGQSNEQFF.

This clone was seen at least ten times. The chain links TRBV5-6 to TRBJ2-7, with TRBD1 matching over 9 bases. With 2 bases clipped from V and 4 bases from J, the junction kept 10 bases outside the gene matches. Germline V CDR1 and CDR2: SGHDT, YYEEEE. This CDR3 is 16 amino acids long. The CDR3 protein is CASSFGTGPSIYEQYF. The CDR3 bases are TGTGCCAGCAGCTTCGGGACAGGGCCTTCGATTTACGAGCAGTACTTC.

This clone was recorded a few times. The CDR3 reads CASSIDPSPGQVLEQFF. CDR3 bases: TGTGCCAGTAGTATAGATCCGTCCCCGGGACAGGTTCTTGAGCAGTTCTTC. This chain joins TRBV19 and TRBJ2-1; 8 bases line up with TRBD1. Trimming at V came to 0 bases and at J to 9 bases, leaving 13 bases not matched to a gene. The CDR3 totals 17 residues. Germline V gene sequence: CDR1 LNHDA, CDR2 SQIVND (reference sequence).

V usage is TRBV14 and J usage is TRBJ1-5, with a tentative D call TRBD1 (6 bases). The CDR3 totals 13 residues. The germline V gene has CDR1 SGHDN and CDR2 FVKESK. Trimming pared 4 bases from V and 6 bases from J, leaving 10 bases between. The CDR3 spells CASSRTESQPQHF. The CDR3, as DNA: TGTGCCAGCAGCCGGACAGAAAGTCAGCCCCAGCATTTT.

V gene TRBV6-6 combines with J gene TRBJ2-6; perhaps TRBD1 as D (6 bases). CDR3 length: 15 residues. The V end was cut by 7 bases, the J end by 0 bases, with 10 bases between. Germline CDR1 MNHNY, CDR2 SVGAGI (reference sequence). For the CDR3, the DNA is TGTGCCAGCACTCAGGACAGCTCTGGGGCCAACGTCCTGACTTTC. Residues: CASTQDSSGANVLTF.

This clone was seen only once. The V and J genes are TRBV2 and TRBJ2-1; 9 bases are shared with TRBD2. Germline values: CDR1 SNHLY, CDR2 FYNNEI. The CDR3 is made up of 16 amino acids. V trimming: 2 bases; J trimming: 8 bases; junction bases outside the gene matches: 10. The CDR3 DNA reads as TGTGCCAGCAGTGAAACCGCGGGGGGGCGTGACTATGAGCAGTTCTTC. This sequence encodes CASSETAGGRDYEQFF.

The V gene is TRBV18, the J gene TRBJ2-2; D unclear. The germline CDR1 and CDR2 sequences are KGHSH and LQKENI. The V and J ends lost 6 bases and 7 bases respectively, with 12 bases between them. The CDR3 loop spans 13 amino acids. CDR3 sequence reads: CASSTNGFGELFF. Written as DNA, the CDR3 is TGTGCCAGCTCGACCAATGGTTTCGGGGAGCTGTTTTTT.

The V gene is TRBV9, the J gene TRBJ1-1; TRBD1 is a possible D gene (5 bases). Between the trimmed V and J ends, which lost 0 bases and 5 bases, there was a span of 14 bases. The CDR3 spans 15 residues. Germline V gives CDR1 SGDLS, CDR2 YYNGEE. CDR3 region: CASSVDPDGGTEAFF. CDR3 in DNA: TGTGCCAGCAGCGTAGATCCAGACGGGGGAACTGAAGCTTTCTTT.

The chain uses TRBV27 and TRBJ1-3; D is unclear. V was pared by 5 bases and J by 0 bases, with 14 bases between. The CDR3 loop spans 16 amino acids. Germline V gene data show CDR1 as MNHEY and CDR2 as SMNVEV (reference sequence). The CDR3 loop is CASSPGGESSGNTIYF. In DNA form, the CDR3 reads TGTGCCAGCAGTCCCGGTGGGGAGAGCTCTGGAAACACCATATATTTT.

The chain combines TRBV10-1 with TRBJ1-6; weak D call: TRBD1 (5 bases). The ends were cut back, 2 bases at V and 4 bases at J, with 18 bases in the middle. The length of the CDR3 is 18 residues. The germline V gene has CDR1 WNHNN and CDR2 SYGVQD (reference sequence). CDR3 protein: CASSERTGTRGYNSPLHF. Written as DNA, the CDR3 is TGCGCCAGCAGTGAGCGAACGGGGACCCGAGGGTATAATTCACCCCTCCACTTT.

The chain recombines TRBV9 with TRBJ2-2; D ambiguous. The CDR3 has 15 amino acids. V was shortened by 4 bases and J by 1 base, with 11 bases between the two germline ends. Germline CDR1 is SGDLS and CDR2 is YYNGEE. The CDR3 loop is CASSPRHLNTGELFF. The CDR3, as DNA: TGTGCCAGCAGCCCCAGACACTTGAACACCGGGGAGCTGTTTTTT. The whole variable domain, filled in from reference TRBV9 and TRBJ2-2, reads DSGVTQTPKHLITATGQRVTLRCSPRSGDLSVYWYQQSLDQGLQFLIQYYNGEERAKGNILERFSAQQFPDLHSELNLSSLELGDSALYFCASSPRHLNTGELFFGEGSRLTVL.

The chain combines TRBV5-4 with TRBJ2-5; D possibly corresponds to TRBD2 (6 bases). From germline, CDR1 is SGHNT and CDR2 YYREEE (reference sequence). Trimming removed 0 bases at V and 2 bases at J, with 11 bases between. The CDR3 loop spans 15 amino acids. The CDR3 nucleotides are TGTGCCAGCAGCTTGGAGGAGGGAGCGCAAGAGACCCAGTACTTC. The encoded protein is CASSLEEGAQETQYF.

The chain has TRBV5-1 and TRBJ2-7; 7 bases align to TRBD1. Germline V gene sequence: CDR1 SGHRS, CDR2 YFSETQ. The ends lost 4 bases at V and 1 base at J; junction bases unmatched: 5. CDR3 size: 14 residues. The CDR3 spells CASSRTGDSYEQYF. For the CDR3, the DNA is TGCGCCAGCAGCCGAACAGGGGATTCCTACGAGCAGTACTTC.

The chain uses TRBV29-1 and TRBJ2-7, with D unresolved. CDR1 is SQVTM and CDR2 is ANQGSEA in the germline V gene. The ends were cut back, 6 bases at V and 6 bases at J, with 15 bases in the middle. This CDR3 spans 12 amino acids. CDR3 coding DNA: TGCAGCGTCGTACAGTCCCGCTCCGAGCAGTACTTC. It encodes CSVVQSRSEQYF.

The chain uses TRBV6-1 and TRBJ1-2; D not resolved. Germline-derived CDR1 and CDR2 are MNHNS and SASEGT. Deletions cut 4 bases from V and 7 bases from J, with 13 bases between. The CDR3 is 13 residues long. The CDR3 DNA reads TGTGCCAGCAGTGGATCCGGAGACCGTGGCTACACCTTC. Residues: CASSGSGDRGYTF.

The V gene is TRBV10-3, the J gene TRBJ1-2; D unresolved. Germline CDR1 reads ENHRY; CDR2 reads SYGVKD. The CDR3 runs 12 residues. V was shortened by 6 bases and J by 6 bases, with 11 bases between the two germline ends. The CDR3 reads CAISGPPDGYTF. CDR3 sequence (DNA): TGTGCCATCAGCGGGCCACCGGATGGCTACACCTTC.

The chain carries TRBV30 and TRBJ1-2; weak D call: TRBD1 (5 bases). Trimming stripped 0 bases from V and 7 bases from J, with 12 bases between. CDR1 and CDR2 from the germline V gene are GTSNPN and SVGIG (reference sequence). The CDR3 is 13 amino acids. CDR3 bases: TGTGCCTGGAGTGTAAACCAGGGCGGTGGCTACACCTTC. Translated, it gives CAWSVNQGGGYTF.

The chain joins TRBV19 to TRBJ2-5, with 8 positions matching TRBD1. CDR1 and CDR2 (germline): LNHDA, SQIVND (reference sequence). The CDR3 is 14 amino acids. The ends lost 9 bases at V and 2 bases at J; junction bases unmatched: 8. This chain's CDR3 is CASSDRGGQETQYF. The CDR3, as DNA: TGTGCCAGCAGTGACAGGGGAGGTCAAGAGACCCAGTACTTC.

The V and J genes are TRBV15 and TRBJ2-3; D perhaps matches TRBD1 (5 bases). The V gene lost 0 bases and the J gene lost 7 bases, with 8 bases spanning the gap. This CDR3 spans 13 amino acids. Germline lookup yields CDR1 LNHNV and CDR2 YYDKDF (reference sequence). The DNA for the CDR3 is TGTGCCACCAGCAGAGATAGGGGAAATACGCAGTATTTT. It encodes CATSRDRGNTQYF. Filled out from reference TRBV15 and TRBJ2-3, the complete variable domain reads DAMVIQNPRYQVTQFGKPVTLSCSQTLNHNVMYWYQQKSSQAPKLLFHYYDKDFNNEADTPDNFQSRRPNTSFCFLDIRSPGLGDTAMYLCATSRDRGNTQYFGPGTRLTVL.

The chain joins TRBV9 to TRBJ1-3; maybe TRBD1 (5 bases). Germline CDR1 and CDR2: SGDLS and YYNGEE. The length of the CDR3 is 14 residues. With 3 bases removed from V and 0 bases from J, the gap between germline ends came to 7 bases. CDR3 sequence reads: CASSDRSSGNTIYF. The DNA of the CDR3 is TGTGCCAGCAGCGACAGGAGCTCTGGAAACACCATATATTTT.

V and J are TRBV29-1 and TRBJ2-1; 8 bases are shared with TRBD1. With V trimmed by 1 base and J by 8 bases, 10 bases remained unmatched. The CDR3 runs 15 residues. Germline V gene data show CDR1 as SQVTM and CDR2 as ANQGSEA. In DNA form, the CDR3 reads TGCAGCGTTGAAGCTCCGGGACAGGTCTTTGATGAGCAGTTCTTC. Amino acid sequence: CSVEAPGQVFDEQFF.